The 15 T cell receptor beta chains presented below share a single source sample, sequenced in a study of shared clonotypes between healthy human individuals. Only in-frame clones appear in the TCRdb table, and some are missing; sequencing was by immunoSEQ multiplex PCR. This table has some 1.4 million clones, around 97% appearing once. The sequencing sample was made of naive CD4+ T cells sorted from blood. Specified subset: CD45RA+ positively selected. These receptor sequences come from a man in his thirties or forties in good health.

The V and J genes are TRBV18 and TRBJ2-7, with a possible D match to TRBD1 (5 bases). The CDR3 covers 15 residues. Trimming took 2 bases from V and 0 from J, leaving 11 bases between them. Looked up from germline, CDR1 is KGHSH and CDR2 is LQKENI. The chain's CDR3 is CASSPLGAPSYEQYF. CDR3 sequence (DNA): TGTGCCAGCTCACCATTAGGGGCACCCTCCTACGAGCAGTACTTC.

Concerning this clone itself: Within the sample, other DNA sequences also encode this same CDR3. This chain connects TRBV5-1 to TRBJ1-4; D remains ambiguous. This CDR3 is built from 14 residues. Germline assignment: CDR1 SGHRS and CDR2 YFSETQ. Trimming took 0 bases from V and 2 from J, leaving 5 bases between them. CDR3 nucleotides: TGCGCCAGCAGCTTGGCGGGTACTAATGAAAAACTGTTTTTT. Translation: CASSLAGTNEKLFF. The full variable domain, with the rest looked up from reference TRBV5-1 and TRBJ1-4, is KAGVTQTPRYLIKTRGQQVTLSCSPISGHRSVSWYQQTPGQGLQFLFEYFSETQRNKGNFPGRFSGRQFSNSRSEMNVSTLELGDSALYLCASSLAGTNEKLFFGSGTQLSVL.

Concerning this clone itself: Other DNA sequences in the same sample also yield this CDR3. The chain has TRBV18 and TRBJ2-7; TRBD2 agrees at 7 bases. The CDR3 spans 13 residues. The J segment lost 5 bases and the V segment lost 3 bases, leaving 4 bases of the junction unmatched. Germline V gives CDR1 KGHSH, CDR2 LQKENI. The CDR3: CASSPSAGDEQYF. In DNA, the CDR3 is TGTGCCAGCTCACCCTCCGCGGGGGACGAGCAGTACTTC.

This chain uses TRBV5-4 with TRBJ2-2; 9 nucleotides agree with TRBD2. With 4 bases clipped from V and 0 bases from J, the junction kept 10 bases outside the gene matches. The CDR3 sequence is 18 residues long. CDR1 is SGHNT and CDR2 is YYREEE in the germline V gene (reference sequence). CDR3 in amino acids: CASSETSTSGSNTGELFF. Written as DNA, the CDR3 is TGTGCCAGCAGCGAAACAAGTACTAGCGGGTCGAACACCGGGGAGCTGTTTTTT.

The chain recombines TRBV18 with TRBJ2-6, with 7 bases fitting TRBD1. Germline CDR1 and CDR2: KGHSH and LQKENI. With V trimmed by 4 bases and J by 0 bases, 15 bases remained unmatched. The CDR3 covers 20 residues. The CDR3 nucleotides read TGTGCCAGCTCACAATGGGACAGCGACTACCAGAGCTCTGGGGCCAACGTCCTGACTTTC. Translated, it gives CASSQWDSDYQSSGANVLTF.

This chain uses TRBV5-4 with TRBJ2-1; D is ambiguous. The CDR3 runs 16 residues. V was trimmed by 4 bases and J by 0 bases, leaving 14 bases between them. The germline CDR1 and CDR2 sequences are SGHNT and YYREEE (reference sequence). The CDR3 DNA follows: TGTGCCAGCAGCCGGTTAGAGACAAGCTCCTACAATGAGCAGTTCTTC. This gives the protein CASSRLETSSYNEQFF.

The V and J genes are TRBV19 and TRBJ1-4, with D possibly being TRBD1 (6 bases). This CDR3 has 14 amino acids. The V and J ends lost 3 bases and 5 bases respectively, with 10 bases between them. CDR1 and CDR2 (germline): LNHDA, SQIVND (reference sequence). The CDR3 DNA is TGTGCCAGTAGTATCCGTGGACAGAATGAAAAACTGTTTTTT. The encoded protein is CASSIRGQNEKLFF. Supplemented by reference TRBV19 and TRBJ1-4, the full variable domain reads DGGITQSPKYLFRKEGQNVTLSCEQNLNHDAMYWYRQDPGQGLRLIYYSQIVNDFQKGDIAEGYSVSREKKESFPLTVTSAQKNPTAFYLCASSIRGQNEKLFFGSGTQLSVL.

CDR3 in amino acids: CASRDIRGGYNEQFF. Here the CDR3 DNA reads TGTGCCAGCAGGGACATCAGGGGAGGTTACAATGAGCAGTTCTTC. The chain couples TRBV6-1 to TRBJ2-1; tentatively, D is TRBD1 or TRBD2 (6 bases each). There are 15 residues in the CDR3. Deletions cut 6 bases from V and 4 bases from J, with 16 bases between. CDR1 and CDR2 (germline): MNHNS, SASEGT.

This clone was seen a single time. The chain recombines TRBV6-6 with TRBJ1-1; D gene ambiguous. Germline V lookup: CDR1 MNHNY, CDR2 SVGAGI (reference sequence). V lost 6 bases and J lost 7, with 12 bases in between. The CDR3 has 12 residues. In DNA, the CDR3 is TGTGCCAGCAGCGCCCGGACGGTTGAAGCTTTCTTT. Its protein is CASSARTVEAFF.

CDR3 bases: TGTGCCAGCAGCCCCTCGTTTGGGCTTATAGTACAAGCTTTCTTT. It codes for CASSPSFGLIVQAFF. The chain links TRBV25-1 to TRBJ1-1; no firm D call. CDR1 is MGHDK, CDR2 SYGVNS, per germline. V shed 6 bases and J shed 9 bases, with 23 bases lying between them. The CDR3 loop spans 15 amino acids.

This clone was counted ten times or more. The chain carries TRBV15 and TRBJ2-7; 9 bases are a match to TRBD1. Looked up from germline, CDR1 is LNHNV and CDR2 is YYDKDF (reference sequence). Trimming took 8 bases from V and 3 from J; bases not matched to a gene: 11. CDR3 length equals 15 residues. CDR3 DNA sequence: TGTGCCACCCAACCCGACAGGGGGGGCTTCTACGAGCAGTACTTC. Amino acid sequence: CATQPDRGGFYEQYF.

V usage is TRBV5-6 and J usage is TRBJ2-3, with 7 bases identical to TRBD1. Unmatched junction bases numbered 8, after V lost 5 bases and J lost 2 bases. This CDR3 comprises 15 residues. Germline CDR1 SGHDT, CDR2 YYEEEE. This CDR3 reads CASSGTEVNTDTQYF. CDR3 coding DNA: TGTGCCAGCAGTGGGACAGAGGTTAACACAGATACGCAGTATTTT.

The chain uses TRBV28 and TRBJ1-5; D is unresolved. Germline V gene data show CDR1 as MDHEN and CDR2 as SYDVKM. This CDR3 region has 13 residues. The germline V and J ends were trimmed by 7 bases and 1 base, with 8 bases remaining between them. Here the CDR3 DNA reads TGTGCCAGCACCCCAAACAGCAATCAGCCCCAGCATTTT. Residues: CASTPNSNQPQHF. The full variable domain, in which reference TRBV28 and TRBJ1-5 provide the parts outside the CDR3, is DVKVTQSSRYLVKRTGEKVFLECVQDMDHENMFWYRQDPGLGLRLIYFSYDVKMKEKGDIPEGYSVSREKKERFSLILESASTNQTSMYLCASTPNSNQPQHFGDGTRLSIL.

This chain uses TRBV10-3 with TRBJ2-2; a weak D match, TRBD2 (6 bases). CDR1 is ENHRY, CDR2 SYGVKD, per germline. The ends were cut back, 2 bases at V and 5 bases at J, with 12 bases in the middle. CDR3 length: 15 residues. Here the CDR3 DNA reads TGTGCCATCAGTGAGATCGGGGGTGTAACCGGGGAGCTGTTTTTT. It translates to CAISEIGGVTGELFF.

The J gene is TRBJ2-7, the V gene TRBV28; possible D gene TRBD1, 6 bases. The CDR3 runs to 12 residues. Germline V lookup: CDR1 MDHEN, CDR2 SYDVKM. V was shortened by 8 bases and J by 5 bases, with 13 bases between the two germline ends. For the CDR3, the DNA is TGTGCCAGCGGCCAGGGGATGAACGAGCAGTACTTC. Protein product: CASGQGMNEQYF.